One and the same sample provided the 32 T cell receptor beta chains below, sequenced in a study of OX40 agonist ivuxolimab in advanced cancers. The library was generated by the immunoSEQ multiplex PCR assay. TCRdb carries this immuneACCESS record with in-frame sequences only. Its versions omit some clonotypes, under half of them owing to an unresolved V gene in the studies checked, with the rest unexplained. For this sample there are 53,000 or so clones; 60% to 80% appear just once. In total, the top ten clones hold 2% to 2.5% of the sample. The specimen comprised CD4+ or CD8+ T cells sorted from blood, sampled in a trial of the OX40 agonist ivuxolimab. These receptors all come from an adult with an advanced solid tumor such as melanoma, head and neck, liver or kidney cancer.

V is TRBV25-1 and J is TRBJ1-3; 8 bases fit TRBD1. V lost 8 bases to trimming and J lost 4 bases; unmatched junction nucleotides: 10. The germline V gene has CDR1 MGHDK and CDR2 SYGVNS. CDR3 length: 15 residues. Here the CDR3 DNA reads TGTGCCAGCCAGGCCCGGACAGGGCAAGGAAACACCATATATTTT. It encodes CASQARTGQGNTIYF. The entire variable domain, with the rest obtained from reference TRBV25-1 and TRBJ1-3, is as follows: EADIYQTPRYLVIGTGKKITLECSQTMGHDKMYWYQQDPGMELHLIHYSYGVNSTEKGDLSSESTVSRIRTEHFPLTLESARPSHTSQYLCASQARTGQGNTIYFGEGSWLTVV.

The chain couples TRBV2 to TRBJ2-5; 7 bases fit TRBD2. TRBJ2-7 explains the end of the DNA better; the J call may be wrong. The CDR3 spans 14 residues. CDR1 and CDR2 from the germline V gene are SNHLY and FYNNEI. CDR3 bases: TGTGCCAGCAGTGAAAGGGAGGGGCCCTACGAGCAGTACTTC. It yields the protein CASSEREGPYEQYF.

This clone was counted between two and nine times. The CDR3 reads CASRLLATRTDTQYF. CDR3 bases: TGTGCCAGCAGGCTGCTAGCGACCCGCACAGATACGCAGTATTTT. The V and J genes are TRBV6-6 and TRBJ2-3; D might be TRBD2 (6 bases). V lost 6 bases and J lost 1, with 14 bases in between. This CDR3 is built from 15 residues. Germline assignment: CDR1 MNHNY and CDR2 SVGAGI (reference sequence).

This chain joins TRBV6-6 and TRBJ1-1, with TRBD1 matching 8 bases. Germline assignment: CDR1 MNHNY and CDR2 SVGAGI (reference sequence). With 6 bases clipped from V and 2 bases from J, the junction kept 5 bases outside the gene matches. The CDR3 is made up of 14 amino acids. The CDR3 loop is CASSRQGRNTEAFF. The CDR3 DNA reads TGTGCCAGCAGCCGACAGGGGAGAAACACTGAAGCTTTCTTT.

About this clone itself: Within the sample, other DNA sequences also encode this same CDR3. The chain joins TRBV10-1 to TRBJ2-5; TRBD2 is a possible D gene (5 bases). The length of the CDR3 is 13 residues. Between the trimmed V and J ends, which lost 3 bases and 2 bases, there was a span of 7 bases. Germline CDR1 WNHNN, CDR2 SYGVQD (reference sequence). In DNA, the CDR3 is TGCGCCAGCAGTGAAACGGGACAAGAGACCCAGTACTTC. It specifies CASSETGQETQYF.

With respect to this clone: Distinct nucleotide sequences in the sample also encode this CDR3. This rearrangement joins TRBV9 to TRBJ2-1; tentatively, D is TRBD2 (5 bases). The CDR3 spans 15 residues. V was pared by 2 bases and J by 3 bases, with 12 bases between. The germline V gene has CDR1 SGDLS and CDR2 YYNGEE. DNA of the CDR3: TGTGCCAGCAGCGTTGAGGGAGTAGTCTACAATGAGCAGTTCTTC. This translates into CASSVEGVVYNEQFF.

For this clone: Other DNA variants within this sample encode the same CDR3. The chain combines TRBV6-1 with TRBJ2-7; no clear D. Deletions cut 3 bases from V and 3 bases from J, with 6 bases between. The CDR3 contains 12 residues. Germline loops: CDR1 MNHNS, CDR2 SASEGT. CDR3 protein: CASSEPGYEQYF. The CDR3 DNA follows: TGTGCCAGCAGTGAGCCGGGCTACGAGCAGTACTTC.

This sequence joins TRBV6-1 and TRBJ1-2; 7 positions match TRBD1. The CDR3 spans 16 residues. J lost 3 bases, V lost 2 bases, and 9 bases had no gene match. Germline-derived CDR1 and CDR2 are MNHNS and SASEGT. In DNA, the CDR3 is TGTGCCAGCAGTGAATTCCGGACAGGAATGTACTATGGCTACACCTTC. Translating it yields CASSEFRTGMYYGYTF.

This sequence joins TRBV4-1 and TRBJ2-5; TRBD1 might be the D (5 bases). CDR1 is MGHRA and CDR2 is YSYEKL in the germline V gene. CDR3 length: 17 amino acids. V was cut by 0 bases and J by 1 base, with 15 bases left in between. The CDR3 sequence is CASSQDPPDTLQETQYF. The DNA for the CDR3 is TGCGCCAGCAGCCAAGATCCTCCGGACACCCTCCAAGAGACCCAGTACTTC.

The J gene is TRBJ1-1, the V gene TRBV5-4, with D unclear. This CDR3 spans 13 amino acids. The ends were cut back, 2 bases at V and 3 bases at J, with 8 bases in the middle. Germline V CDR1 and CDR2: SGHNT, YYREEE (reference sequence). As DNA, the CDR3 is TGTGCCAGCAGCTTAGACCAATACACTGAAGCTTTCTTT. Its protein is CASSLDQYTEAFF. Full variable domain (outside the CDR3, taken from reference TRBV5-4 and TRBJ1-1): ETGVTQSPTHLIKTRGQQVTLRCSSQSGHNTVSWYQQALGQGPQFIFQYYREEENGRGNFPPRFSGLQFPNYSSELNVNALELDDSALYLCASSLDQYTEAFFGQGTRLTVV.

This sequence joins TRBV5-1 and TRBJ2-2, with 8 positions matching TRBD1. This CDR3 region has 15 residues. V was clipped by 0 bases and J by 5 bases; unmatched bases: 3. The germline gives CDR1 SGHRS, CDR2 YFSETQ. The CDR3 region has the DNA TGCGCCAGCAGCTTGGGAACAGGGGGTACCGGGGAGCTGTTTTTT. Translating gives CASSLGTGGTGELFF.

The rearrangement uses TRBV6-6 and TRBJ1-3; D uncertain. The V and J ends lost 0 bases and 6 bases respectively, with 12 bases between them. Germline assignment: CDR1 MNHNY and CDR2 SVGAGI (reference sequence). This CDR3 comprises 15 residues. The CDR3 DNA reads as TGTGCCAGCAGTTACTCGTTGGGTCAGGAAAACACCATATATTTT. This sequence encodes CASSYSLGQENTIYF.

This clone was counted once. This chain connects TRBV2 to TRBJ2-2; TRBD1 aligns across 9 bases. Germline V gene data show CDR1 as SNHLY and CDR2 as FYNNEI. This CDR3 has 14 amino acids. V shed 4 bases and J 5 bases; nucleotides not matched to a gene: 2. CDR3 sequence: CASSGQGVTGELFF. The DNA of the CDR3 is TGTGCCAGCAGTGGACAGGGGGTGACCGGGGAGCTGTTTTTT.

The chain is built from TRBV7-9 and TRBJ1-1; no firm D call. In germline, CDR1 is SEHNR, CDR2 FQNEAQ (reference sequence). The CDR3 is 12 residues long. Trimming took off 3 bases at V and 5 bases at J, with 7 bases between the two ends. The CDR3 here is CASSFRATEAFF. CDR3 sequence (DNA): TGTGCCAGCAGCTTTCGAGCAACTGAAGCTTTCTTT.

This clone was found a few times. This chain joins TRBV7-2 and TRBJ2-1; D is uncertain. The CDR3 covers 13 residues. Germline V gives CDR1 SGHTA, CDR2 FQGNSA. The V gene lost 5 bases and the J gene lost 10 bases, with 15 bases spanning the gap. The CDR3 region is CASSPSGLREQFF. The CDR3 nucleotides read TGTGCCAGCAGCCCCTCGGGCCTCCGAGAGCAGTTCTTC.

This clone was observed a few times. The chain recombines TRBV18 with TRBJ1-2, with D uncertain. There are 12 residues in the CDR3. Germline CDR1 and CDR2: KGHSH and LQKENI. Trimming left V 4 bases short and J 4 bases short, with 7 bases between. The CDR3 coding sequence is TGTGCCAGCTCACAGGGCGTCTATGGCTACACCTTC. It codes for CASSQGVYGYTF.

This chain uses TRBV5-1 with TRBJ1-4, with a possible D match to TRBD1 (6 bases). V lost 0 bases, J lost 8 bases, and 17 bases lay in between. Germline CDR1 is SGHRS and CDR2 is YFSETQ. The CDR3 runs to 16 residues. The CDR3 bases are TGCGCCAGCAGCTTGGCCGGGGGAATAGGACAGGAAAAACTGTTTTTT. The encoded protein is CASSLAGGIGQEKLFF.

This clone was counted ten times or more. This chain links TRBV7-3 with TRBJ2-7, with D perhaps assigned TRBD1 or TRBD2 (5 bases each). V was shortened by 6 bases and J by 4 bases, with 10 bases between the two germline ends. Germline assignment: CDR1 SGHTA and CDR2 FQGTGA. There are 12 residues in the CDR3. The chain's CDR3 is CASSRDGYEQYF. CDR3 nucleotide sequence: TGTGCCAGCAGTCGGGACGGTTACGAGCAGTACTTC.

The chain uses TRBV4-1 and TRBJ2-3; 9 bases fit TRBD2. The trim removed 1 base at V and 6 bases at J, leaving 8 bases unmatched. The CDR3 covers 16 residues. Germline V gives CDR1 MGHRA, CDR2 YSYEKL. CDR3 nucleotide sequence: TGCGCCAGCAGCCAAGGGGCGCTAGCGGGAATGGATACGCAGTATTTT. Protein: CASSQGALAGMDTQYF.

The chain has TRBV7-9 and TRBJ1-2; a weak D match, TRBD1 (5 bases). V lost 6 bases, J lost 4 bases, and 12 bases lay in between. This CDR3 has 13 amino acids. In germline, CDR1 is SEHNR, CDR2 FQNEAQ (reference sequence). Here the CDR3 reads CASSTGQGYGYTF. In DNA form, the CDR3 reads TGTGCCAGCAGTACGGGCCAGGGCTATGGCTACACCTTC.

The chain has TRBV14 and TRBJ1-1; D is unclear. The V end was cut by 3 bases, the J end by 1 base, with 12 bases between. CDR3 length equals 15 residues. Looked up from germline, CDR1 is SGHDN and CDR2 is FVKESK. The CDR3 sequence is CASSQLAASNTEAFF. CDR3 bases: TGTGCCAGCAGCCAGCTGGCAGCGTCGAACACTGAAGCTTTCTTT.

V is TRBV10-1 and J is TRBJ2-1; D is unresolved. V lost 8 bases and J 2 bases, leaving 10 bases between the germline ends. The CDR3 has 13 residues. Germline values: CDR1 WNHNN, CDR2 SYGVQD (reference sequence). In DNA, the CDR3 is TGCGCCAGCCCCGCGGTGCCCTACAATGAGCAGTTCTTC. This gives the protein CASPAVPYNEQFF.

The chain recombines TRBV23-1 with TRBJ2-7; D perhaps matches TRBD2 (7 bases). TRBV23-1 is labeled an ORF, and its function is uncertain. V was pared by 1 base and J by 6 bases, with 16 bases between. The CDR3 has 15 amino acids. The CDR3 sequence: CASSQCRWGGGEQYF. The CDR3 nucleotides are TGCGCCAGCAGTCAATGTCGCTGGGGGGGCGGCGAGCAGTACTTC.

Concerning this clone: Distinct nucleotide sequences in the sample also encode this CDR3. This rearrangement joins TRBV11-2 to TRBJ2-7; the D is unclear. V was trimmed by 0 bases and J by 6 bases, leaving 12 bases between them. The germline V gene has CDR1 SGHAT and CDR2 FQNNGV. There are 14 residues in the CDR3. DNA for the CDR3: TGTGCCAGCAGCTTAGACCCTGGCGTCAGCGAGCAGTACTTC. This encodes CASSLDPGVSEQYF.

The rearrangement joins TRBV5-1 to TRBJ2-7; TRBD1 aligns across 8 bases. With 1 base clipped from V and 4 bases from J, the junction kept 4 bases outside the gene matches. The CDR3 extends over 14 amino acids. CDR1 is SGHRS, CDR2 YFSETQ, per germline. DNA for the CDR3: TGCGCCAGCAGCTTGCAGGGGGCGACGTACGAGCAGTACTTC. This codes for CASSLQGATYEQYF.

This clone was seen a few times. J is TRBJ1-2 and V is TRBV28; D is possibly TRBD1 (6 bases). The germline V and J ends were trimmed by 1 base and 7 bases, with 13 bases remaining between them. This CDR3 spans 14 amino acids. Germline CDR1 reads MDHEN; CDR2 reads SYDVKM. The DNA of the CDR3 is TGTGCCAGCAGTTTATCTGGGGGCGAGTTTGGCTACACCTTC. This gives the protein CASSLSGGEFGYTF.

This chain connects TRBV5-1 to TRBJ2-1, with 13 bases that match TRBD2. Germline V gene sequence: CDR1 SGHRS, CDR2 YFSETQ. The CDR3 is 16 amino acids. V lost 4 bases, J lost 7 bases, and 8 bases stayed unmatched. The CDR3 sequence is CASSPAGTSGMNEQFF. The CDR3 DNA sequence: TGCGCCAGCAGCCCGGCCGGGACTAGCGGGATGAATGAGCAGTTCTTC.

The chain joins TRBV27 to TRBJ2-1; D ambiguous. V dropped 5 bases and J dropped 0 bases, with 14 bases sitting between them. The CDR3 covers 16 residues. Germline V gives CDR1 MNHEY, CDR2 SMNVEV (reference sequence). The CDR3 coding sequence is TGTGCCAGCAGTAAAAAAGTGACCAGCTCCTACAATGAGCAGTTCTTC. This encodes CASSKKVTSSYNEQFF.

This clone showed up many times. V gene TRBV6-1 combines with J gene TRBJ1-2, with D unresolved. Germline values: CDR1 MNHNS, CDR2 SASEGT. The CDR3 is 12 residues long. The germline V and J ends were trimmed by 4 bases and 4 bases, with 7 bases remaining between them. CDR3 loop: CASSGSSYGYTF. In nucleotides, the CDR3 is TGTGCCAGCAGTGGGTCCAGCTATGGCTACACCTTC.

J is TRBJ1-1 and V is TRBV18, with 9 bases identical to TRBD1. The CDR3 has 14 residues. Germline trimming cut 6 bases from V and 1 base from J; bases unmatched to any gene: 3. Germline values: CDR1 KGHSH, CDR2 LQKENI. The DNA for the CDR3 is TGTGCCAGCTCGCCGGGACAGGGGAACACTGAAGCTTTCTTT. The encoded protein is CASSPGQGNTEAFF. Filled out from reference TRBV18 and TRBJ1-1, the complete variable domain reads NAGVMQNPRHLVRRRGQEARLRCSPMKGHSHVYWYRQLPEEGLKFMVYLQKENIIDESGMPKERFSAEFPKEGPSILRIQQVVRGDSAAYFCASSPGQGNTEAFFGQGTRLTVV.

This clone appeared a few times. The V gene is TRBV5-1, the J gene TRBJ1-1; unclear D gene. The CDR3 runs 14 residues. Germline V lookup: CDR1 SGHRS, CDR2 YFSETQ. V lost 7 bases and J 0 bases, leaving 13 bases between the germline ends. Here the CDR3 DNA reads TGCGCCAGCCGGAACGGGAGGTTGAACACTGAAGCTTTCTTT. Encoded protein: CASRNGRLNTEAFF.

The chain recombines TRBV28 with TRBJ2-1; perhaps TRBD2 as D (7 bases). Per germline, CDR1 MDHEN and CDR2 SYDVKM. Trimming stripped 1 base from V and 7 bases from J, with 14 bases between. The CDR3 loop spans 15 amino acids. The CDR3 nucleotides are TGTGCCAGCAGTTTATTCGGACTAGGGGGGAATGAGCAGTTCTTC. Its protein product is CASSLFGLGGNEQFF.